This T cell receptor beta chain was captured in a study of T cells expressing NK-cell markers (dated by TCRdb to the early 2020s). Study-level background: Eight or nine donors provided sorted CD3+CD56+NKG2C+, CD3+CD56+NKG2C- and CD3+CD56-NKG2C+ T-cell subsets, whose TCR beta-chain repertoires were profiled. The eight sequenced donors were randomly selected healthy volunteers, three men and five women. Of the eight sequenced donors, seven were found to be HCMV-seropositive and one was found to be HCMV-seronegative. The libraries were sequenced on Illumina HiSeq 2000/2500, MiSeq or NextSeq, producing 2 x 150 bp reads. The investigation overall reported the following: In six donors, the dominant CD3+CD56+NKG2C+ clonotypes were found to rank among the top 10 CD8+ clonotypes and to make up roughly 1.0-8% of CD8+ T cells. Whether the expanded NKG2C-expressing T cell clones were specific for HCMV antigens was left unclear. Those dominant clonotypes were again the most abundant among CD3+CD56-NKG2C+ cells in a handful of donors, at 28.3-60.1%.

The sequencer listed for this sample is Illumina HiSeq 2000. TCR beta cDNA libraries were prepared using 5'RACE template switching, which introduced a universal primer site and unique molecular identifiers. cDNA synthesis was primed from the TCR beta constant segment, followed by two successive PCR amplification steps. Per the original workflow: MIGEC was used to demultiplex reads and group reads by UMI, and MiTCR was used to assemble and quantify clonotypes. To exclude erroneous sequences, only TCR cDNA sequences supported by at least two reads were retained. The tcR package was used for downstream repertoire analysis, and clonotypes were matched across fractions by CDR3 nucleotide sequence plus V segment. VDJmatch was used to annotate antigen specificity against VDJdb, with one amino acid substitution in CDR3 permitted. Each CDR3 protein sequence appears as one entry after TCRdb reprocessed the reads, and no DNA is included. TCRdb, not the authors, supplied the V and J calls. The sample table on file contains 200,000 to 300,000 distinct CDR3 sequences. The ten largest clones capture 0.39% of the sample.

Per the germline V gene, MDHEN is the CDR1 and SYDVKM is the CDR2. The CDR3 runs 15 residues from the cysteine to the phenylalanine. The DNA sequence is not available. To determine HCMV serostatus, a commercial ELISA kit was used to detect HCMV-specific IgG in serum. Ficoll density gradient centrifugation was used to isolate peripheral blood mononuclear cells from blood. About this clonotype itself: This receptor's antigen is unknown.

The chain employs TRBV28 and TRBJ2-5; the D call from TCRdb, TRBD1, cannot be confirmed without DNA. Sequencing was carried out using blood T cells: a sorted CD56 or NKG2C T cell subset, CD4+ or CD8+ T cells, or bulk PBMC T cells (not recorded which). The origin of this receptor is a young man in good health. Donor details come from another sample of the same person, matched by shared clones. CDR3 protein: CASSLGQGVQETQYF.